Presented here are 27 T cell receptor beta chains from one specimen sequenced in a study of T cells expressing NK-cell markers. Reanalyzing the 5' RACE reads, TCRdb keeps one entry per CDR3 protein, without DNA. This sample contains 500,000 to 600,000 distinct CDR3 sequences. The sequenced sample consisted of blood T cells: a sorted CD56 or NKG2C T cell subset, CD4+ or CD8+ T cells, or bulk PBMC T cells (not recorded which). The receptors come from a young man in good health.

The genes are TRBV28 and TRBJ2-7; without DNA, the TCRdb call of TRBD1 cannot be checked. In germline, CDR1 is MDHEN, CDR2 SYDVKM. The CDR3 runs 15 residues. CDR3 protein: CASIPSDRGGYEQYF.

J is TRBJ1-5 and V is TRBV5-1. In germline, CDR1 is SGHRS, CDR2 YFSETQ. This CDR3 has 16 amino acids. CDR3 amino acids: CASSLDTWTADQPQHF.

The CDR3 sequence is CATRQGNTEAFF. The chain employs TRBV24-1 and TRBJ1-1. The CDR3 extends over 12 amino acids. Germline V gene sequence: CDR1 KGHDR, CDR2 SFDVKD.

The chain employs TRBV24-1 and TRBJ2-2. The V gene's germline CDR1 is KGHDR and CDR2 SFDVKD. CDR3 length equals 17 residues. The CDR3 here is CATSDSAWVMGTGELFF.

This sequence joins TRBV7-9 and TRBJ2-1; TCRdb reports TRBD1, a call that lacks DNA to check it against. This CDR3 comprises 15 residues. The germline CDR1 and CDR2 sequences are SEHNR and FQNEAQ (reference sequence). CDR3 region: CASSFMQGNSGEQFF.

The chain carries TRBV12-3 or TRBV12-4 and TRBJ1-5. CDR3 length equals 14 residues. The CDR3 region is CASSFEGLGQPQHF.

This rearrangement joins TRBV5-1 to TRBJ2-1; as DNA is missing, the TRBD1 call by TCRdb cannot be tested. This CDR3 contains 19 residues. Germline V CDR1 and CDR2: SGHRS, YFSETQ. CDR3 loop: CASSPEIIPRDRGPAKQFF.

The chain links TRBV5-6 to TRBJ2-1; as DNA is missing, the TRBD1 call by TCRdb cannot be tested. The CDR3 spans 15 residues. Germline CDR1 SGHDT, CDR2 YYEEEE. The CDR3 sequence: CASSFRDSLYNEQFF. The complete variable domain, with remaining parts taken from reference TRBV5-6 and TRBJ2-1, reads DAGVTQSPTHLIKTRGQQVTLRCSPKSGHDTVSWYQQALGQGPQFIFQYYEEEERQRGNFPDRFSGHQFPNYSSELNVNALLLGDSALYLCASSFRDSLYNEQFFGPGTRLTVL.

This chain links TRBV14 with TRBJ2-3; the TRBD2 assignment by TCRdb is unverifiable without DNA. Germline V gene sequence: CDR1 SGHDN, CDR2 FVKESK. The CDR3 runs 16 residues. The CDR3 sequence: CASSPRRREATDTQYF.

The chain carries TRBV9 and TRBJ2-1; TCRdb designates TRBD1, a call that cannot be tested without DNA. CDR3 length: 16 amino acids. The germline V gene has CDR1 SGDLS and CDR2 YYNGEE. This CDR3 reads CASSVGGGTGAYEQFF.

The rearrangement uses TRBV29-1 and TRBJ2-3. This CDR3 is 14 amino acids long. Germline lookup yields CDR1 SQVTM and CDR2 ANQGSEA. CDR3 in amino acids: CSVGLGRTTDTQYF.

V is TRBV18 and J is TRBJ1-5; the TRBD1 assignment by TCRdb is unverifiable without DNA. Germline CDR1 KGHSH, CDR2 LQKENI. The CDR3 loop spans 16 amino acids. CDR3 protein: CASSPPGQALNQPQHF.

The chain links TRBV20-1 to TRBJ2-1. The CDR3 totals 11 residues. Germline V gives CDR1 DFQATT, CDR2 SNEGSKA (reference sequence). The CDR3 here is CSARTVNEQFF.

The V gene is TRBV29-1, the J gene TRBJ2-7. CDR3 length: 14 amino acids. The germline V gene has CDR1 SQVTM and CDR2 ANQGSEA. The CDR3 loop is CSVGPDRGSHEQYF.

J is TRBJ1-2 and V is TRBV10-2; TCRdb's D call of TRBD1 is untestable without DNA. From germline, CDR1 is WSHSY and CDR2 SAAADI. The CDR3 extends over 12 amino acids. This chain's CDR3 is CASTGTFYGYTF.

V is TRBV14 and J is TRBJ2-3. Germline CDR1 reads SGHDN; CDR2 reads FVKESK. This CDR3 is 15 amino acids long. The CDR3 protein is CASSTDLAAPDTQYF.

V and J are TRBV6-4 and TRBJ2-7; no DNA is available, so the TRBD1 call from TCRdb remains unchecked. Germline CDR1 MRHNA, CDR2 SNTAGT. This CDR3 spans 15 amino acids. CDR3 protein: CASSPGPHSTYEQYF.

CDR3 residues: CASSPRGWTSGRWGEQFF. V usage is TRBV11-2 and J usage is TRBJ2-1; TCRdb returns TRBD2, unconfirmable since there is no DNA. This CDR3 contains 18 residues. Germline CDR1 SGHAT, CDR2 FQNNGV.

The CDR3 region is CASTLGTGGGYTF. The chain couples TRBV12-3 or TRBV12-4 to TRBJ1-2; the TCRdb D gene call, TRBD1, has no DNA to confirm it. CDR3 length equals 13 residues.

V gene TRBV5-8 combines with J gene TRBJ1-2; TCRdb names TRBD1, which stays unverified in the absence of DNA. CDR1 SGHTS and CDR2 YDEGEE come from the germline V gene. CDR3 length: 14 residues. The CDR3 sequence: CASSLALRGEGYTF.

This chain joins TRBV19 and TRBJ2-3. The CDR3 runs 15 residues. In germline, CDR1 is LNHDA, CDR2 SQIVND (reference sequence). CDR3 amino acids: CASSIRRARTDTQYF.

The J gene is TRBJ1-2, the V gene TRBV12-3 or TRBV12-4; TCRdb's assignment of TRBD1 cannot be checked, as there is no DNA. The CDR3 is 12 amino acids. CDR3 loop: CASSEYRNGYTF.

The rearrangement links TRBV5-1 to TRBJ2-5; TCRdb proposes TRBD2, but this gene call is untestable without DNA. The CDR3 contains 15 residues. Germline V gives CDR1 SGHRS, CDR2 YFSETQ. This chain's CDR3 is CASFGTSGSAETQYF.

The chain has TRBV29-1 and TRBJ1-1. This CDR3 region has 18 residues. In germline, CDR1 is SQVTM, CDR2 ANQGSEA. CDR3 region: CSADGGPAGASSNTEAFF.

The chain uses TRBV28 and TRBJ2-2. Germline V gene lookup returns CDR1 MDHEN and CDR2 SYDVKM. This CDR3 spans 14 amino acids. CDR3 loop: CASSLYGLTGELFF.

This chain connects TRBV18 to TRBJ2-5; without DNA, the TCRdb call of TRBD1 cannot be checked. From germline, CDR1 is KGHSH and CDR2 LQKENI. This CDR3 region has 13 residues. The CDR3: CASSPRGGETQYF.

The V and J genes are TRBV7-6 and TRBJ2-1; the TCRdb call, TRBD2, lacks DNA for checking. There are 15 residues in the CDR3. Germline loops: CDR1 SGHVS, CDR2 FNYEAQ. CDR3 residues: CASSLAMREVNEQFF.